The 29 T cell receptor beta chains below all came from one sample that was sequenced in a study of molecular identifiers for immune sequencing clone quantification. TCRdb fed the PCR reads into MiXCR, producing one record per CDR3 protein. The sample shows some 91,000 distinct CDR3 sequences, approximately 24% of them seen only once. Sequenced sample: naive CD8+ T cells from blood, with Jurkat cell RNA spiked in. Subset specified: FACS-sorted CD8+CD4-CCR7+CD45RA+ naive T cells. All receptors come from a human donor in good health. Some libraries in this study had Jurkat cell RNA spiked in.

This clonotype was detected ten times or more. The chain links TRBV15 to TRBJ2-1, with TRBD1 matching 7 bases. This CDR3 is built from 15 residues. With V trimmed by 3 bases and J by 5 bases, 7 bases remained unmatched. CDR1 and CDR2 from the germline V gene are LNHNV and YYDKDF (reference sequence). As DNA, the CDR3 is TGTGCCACCAGCAGTGACAGGGCAATACACAATGAGCAGTTCTTC. Protein: CATSSDRAIHNEQFF.

With respect to this clonotype: A much more abundant neighbour one base away suggests this may be a read error. J is TRBJ2-2 and V is TRBV15, with D perhaps matching TRBD1 (7 bases). CDR1 and CDR2 from the germline V gene are LNHNV and YYDKDF (reference sequence). The CDR3 loop spans 15 amino acids. Here the CDR3 DNA reads TGTGCCACCAGCTCGACAGGGAGGAACGCCGGGGAGCTGTTTTTT. Translated: CATSSTGRNAGELFF.

Only a few counts were recorded for this clonotype. The chain links TRBV5-1 to TRBJ2-1, with D possibly matching TRBD1 (5 bases). This CDR3 has 14 amino acids. Germline V CDR1 and CDR2: SGHRS, YFSETQ. The V and J ends lost 0 bases and 8 bases respectively, with 12 bases between them. This CDR3 reads CASSLDGLGDEQFF. The CDR3 nucleotides are TGCGCCAGCAGCTTGGATGGTTTAGGGGATGAGCAGTTCTTC.

Concerning this clonotype itself: Given a much more abundant clone one base away, this may be a read error. The chain links TRBV12-3 or TRBV12-4 to TRBJ2-3; a possible D gene is TRBD2 (5 bases). The CDR3 extends over 14 amino acids. CDR3 loop: CASLFGPSTVTQYF. The CDR3 coding sequence is TGTGCCAGCCTGTTCGGGCCTAGCACAGTTACGCAGTATTTT.

A note on this clonotype: The conserved phenylalanine or tryptophan normally closing the CDR3 is absent here, so this likely arose from a read error. The chain combines TRBV7-6 with TRBJ2-3; TRBD2 is a possible D gene (5 bases). Trimming shortened V by 5 bases and J by 0 bases, and 12 bases separated the two germline ends. The CDR3 is 15 amino acids. Germline V gene lookup returns CDR1 SGHVS and CDR2 FNYEAQ. Here the CDR3 DNA reads TGTGCCAGCAGCCGGCCGGACTTTAGCACAGATACGCAGTATCTT. Translated: CASSRPDFSTDTQYL.

As regards this clonotype: This may arise from a read error, as a much more abundant clone is one base away. This chain's CDR3 is CASSSPGGGEKLFF. The DNA for the CDR3 is TGTGCCAGCAGCTCCCCGGGGGGTGGCGAAAAACTGTTTTTT. V usage is TRBV5-3 and J usage is TRBJ1-4; tentatively, D is TRBD1 (5 bases). TRBV5-3 is classed as an ORF, of uncertain function. The CDR3 loop spans 14 amino acids.

This clonotype was counted between two and nine times. The V and J genes are TRBV25-1 and TRBJ2-5; 7 positions match TRBD1. CDR1 is MGHDK and CDR2 is SYGVNS in the germline V gene. The CDR3 is 13 amino acids. V lost 3 bases, J lost 2 bases, and 0 bases stayed unmatched. This CDR3 is CASSEGQQETQYF. CDR3 DNA sequence: TGTGCCAGCAGTGAGGGACAGCAAGAGACCCAGTACTTC.

The rearrangement joins TRBV13 to TRBJ2-7, with D unresolved. The CDR3 loop spans 15 amino acids. Germline lookup yields CDR1 PRHDT and CDR2 FYEKMQ (reference sequence). Trimming left V 0 bases short and J 2 bases short, with 11 bases between. The CDR3 bases are TGTGCCAGCAGCTTAGGTCAGGTAACACCCTACGAGCAGTACTTC. Protein: CASSLGQVTPYEQYF.

Remarks on this clonotype: This may come from a read error, since a much larger clone is one base off. The chain combines TRBV20-1 with TRBJ1-1, with D perhaps matching TRBD1 (6 bases). The CDR3 length is 15 residues. Germline-derived CDR1 and CDR2 are DFQATT and SNEGSKA (reference sequence). In DNA, the CDR3 is TGCAGTGCTAGAGATCTCTCTGCAGGGGAGACTGAAGCTCTCTTT. Protein: CSARDLSAGETEALF.

This clonotype has only a few counts. This chain connects TRBV9 to TRBJ2-3; D remains ambiguous. The CDR3 runs to 15 residues. The ends were cut back, 0 bases at V and 1 base at J, with 9 bases in the middle. CDR1 SGDLS and CDR2 YYNGEE come from the germline V gene. CDR3 in DNA: TGTGCCAGCAGCGTAGGAATCTACCGCACAGATACGCAGTATTTT. It specifies CASSVGIYRTDTQYF.

This clonotype was observed many times. This chain links TRBV19 with TRBJ2-2, with D tentatively TRBD1 (6 bases). Per germline, CDR1 LNHDA and CDR2 SQIVND (reference sequence). Trimming took 4 bases from V and 3 from J, leaving 12 bases between them. The CDR3 contains 15 residues. The CDR3 sequence is CASSKTNRDTGELFF. CDR3 bases: TGTGCCAGTAGTAAGACAAACAGGGACACCGGGGAGCTGTTTTTT.

As regards this clonotype: Possible read error: a much larger clone is one base away. This chain uses TRBV7-9 with TRBJ2-2; unclear D gene. The CDR3 totals 14 residues. Per germline, CDR1 SEHNR and CDR2 FQNEAQ (reference sequence). Trimming pared 3 bases from V and 6 bases from J, leaving 11 bases between. DNA of the CDR3: TGTGCCAGCAGCTTGGGGTTGAAAGCCGGGGAGCTGTTTTTT. It codes for CASSLGLKAGELFF. The whole variable domain, remainder taken from reference TRBV7-9 and TRBJ2-2, is DTGVSQNPRHKITKRGQNVTFRCDPISEHNRLYWYRQTLGQGPEFLTYFQNEAQLEKSRLLSDRFSAERPKGSFSTLEIQRTEQGDSAMYLCASSLGLKAGELFFGEGSRLTVL.

This clonotype was detected ten times or more. The chain employs TRBV28 and TRBJ2-5; TRBD1 matches 10 bases. Germline assignment: CDR1 MDHEN and CDR2 SYDVKM. The CDR3 sequence is 14 residues long. Losses at the gene ends were 5 bases for V and 6 bases for J; bases not matched to a gene: 6. The CDR3 region is CASSIRDRGKTQYF. CDR3 in DNA: TGTGCCAGCAGTATCCGGGACAGGGGCAAGACCCAGTACTTC.

This clonotype was picked up a small number of times. CDR3: CASSLQRRNTGELFF. CDR3 coding DNA: TGTGCCAGCAGTTTACAGCGGAGAAACACCGGGGAGCTGTTTTTT. The V gene is TRBV27, the J gene TRBJ2-2; D might be TRBD2 (5 bases). The germline V and J ends were trimmed by 2 bases and 2 bases, with 9 bases remaining between them. The CDR3 is 15 residues long. Germline CDR1 is MNHEY and CDR2 is SMNVEV (reference sequence).

There are many counts of this clonotype. The chain has TRBV7-9 and TRBJ1-2, with a possible D match to TRBD1 (5 bases). Trimming removed 2 bases from V and 10 bases from J, with 11 bases in between. This CDR3 is built from 12 residues. Germline values: CDR1 SEHNR, CDR2 FQNEAQ (reference sequence). CDR3 residues: CASSLLQGLYTF. DNA of the CDR3: TGTGCCAGCAGCTTACTGCAGGGCCTCTACACCTTC.

This chain uses TRBV4-1 with TRBJ2-1; D possibly corresponds to TRBD1 (6 bases). V was cut by 4 bases and J by 3 bases, with 13 bases left in between. The CDR3 has 15 residues. CDR1 is MGHRA, CDR2 YSYEKL, per germline. CDR3 sequence: CASSPEQGRYNEQFF. The CDR3 region has the DNA TGCGCCAGCAGCCCGGAACAGGGTCGCTACAATGAGCAGTTCTTC.

To note about this clonotype: Just one base apart from a much larger clone, this may be a read error. The chain employs TRBV19 and TRBJ1-2, with 7 positions matching TRBD1. Germline CDR1 is LNHDA and CDR2 is SQIVND (reference sequence). The V and J ends lost 4 bases and 3 bases, in that order; junction bases with no gene match: 14. The CDR3 consists of 17 residues. CDR3 DNA sequence: TGTGCCAGTAGTACCCACCAACAGGGGAAGGAGGACTATGGCTACACCTTC. The encoded protein is CASSTHQQGKEDYGYTF. Full variable domain (remainder filled in from reference TRBV19 and TRBJ1-2): DGGITQSPKYLFRKEGQNVTLSCEQNLNHDAMYWYRQDPGQGLRLIYYSQIVNDFQKGDIAEGYSVSREKKESFPLTVTSAQKNPTAFYLCASSTHQQGKEDYGYTFGSGTRLTVV.

This clonotype was recorded at least ten times. The V gene is TRBV6-5, the J gene TRBJ1-5, with D possibly being TRBD1 (5 bases). Germline V CDR1 and CDR2: MNHEY, SVGAGI. The V gene lost 5 bases and the J gene lost 5 bases, with 10 bases spanning the gap. The CDR3 length is 13 residues. CDR3 protein: CASSQGGYQPQHF. CDR3 DNA: TGTGCCAGCAGTCAGGGTGGTTATCAGCCCCAGCATTTT.

The V gene is TRBV4-3, the J gene TRBJ1-2; D is undetermined. The V and J ends lost 0 bases and 4 bases respectively, with 12 bases between them. This CDR3 region has 15 residues. Germline CDR1 reads LGHNA; CDR2 reads YSLEER. The CDR3 spells CASSQDLGGLYGYTF. CDR3 bases: TGCGCCAGCAGCCAAGATCTAGGAGGCCTCTATGGCTACACCTTC.

There are many counts of this clonotype. The gene calls are TRBV7-9 and TRBJ2-7; TRBD1 matches at 10 bases. The CDR3 totals 15 residues. The V gene's germline CDR1 is SEHNR and CDR2 FQNEAQ (reference sequence). The V and J ends lost 2 bases and 5 bases, in that order; junction bases with no gene match: 6. For the CDR3, the DNA is TGTGCCAGCAGCTTAACGGGACAGGGGACGAACGAGCAGTACTTC. This encodes CASSLTGQGTNEQYF. Using reference TRBV7-9 and TRBJ2-7 for the parts outside the CDR3, the full variable domain is DTGVSQNPRHKITKRGQNVTFRCDPISEHNRLYWYRQTLGQGPEFLTYFQNEAQLEKSRLLSDRFSAERPKGSFSTLEIQRTEQGDSAMYLCASSLTGQGTNEQYFGPGTRLTVT.

In this sample, this clonotype turned up a few times. The chain joins TRBV29-1 to TRBJ2-1; D possibly uses TRBD1 or TRBD2 (5 bases each). Trimming took off 3 bases at V and 4 bases at J, with 13 bases between the two ends. The CDR3 extends over 14 amino acids. CDR1 and CDR2 from the germline V gene are SQVTM and ANQGSEA. In nucleotides, the CDR3 is TGCAGCGTTGATCCGGGGCAGGGATACAATGAGCAGTTCTTC. Translation gives CSVDPGQGYNEQFF.

This clonotype was detected only once. A much more abundant neighbour one base away suggests this may be a read error. The rearrangement uses TRBV20-1 and TRBJ2-7; TRBD1 matches 8 bases. This CDR3 region has 14 residues. With V trimmed by 3 bases and J by 5 bases, 9 bases remained unmatched. Germline loops: CDR1 DFQATT, CDR2 SNEGSKA (reference sequence). The CDR3 sequence is CSASGPGQGNEQYF. CDR3 nucleotide sequence: TGCAGTGCTAGCGGCCCCGGACAGGGTAACGAGCAGTACTTC.

CDR3 nucleotides: TGCGCCAGCGAGACAGAAAGCTCCTACAATGAGCAGTTCTTC. Encoded protein: CASETESSYNEQFF. The J gene is TRBJ2-1, the V gene TRBV5-1, with D perhaps matching TRBD1 (5 bases). CDR3 size: 14 residues. Trimming pared 7 bases from V and 0 bases from J, leaving 11 bases between. Germline CDR1 SGHRS, CDR2 YFSETQ. Looking up the rest from reference TRBV5-1 and TRBJ2-1 gives the full variable domain: KAGVTQTPRYLIKTRGQQVTLSCSPISGHRSVSWYQQTPGQGLQFLFEYFSETQRNKGNFPGRFSGRQFSNSRSEMNVSTLELGDSALYLCASETESSYNEQFFGPGTRLTVL.

Note on this clonotype: One base away lies a much larger clone, so this may be a sequencing read error. V gene TRBV6-5 combines with J gene TRBJ2-3; maybe TRBD1 (6 bases). CDR1 and CDR2 from the germline V gene are MNHEY and SVGAGI. This CDR3 has 15 residues. The CDR3 region has the DNA TGTGCCAGCAGTAAATATCAGACAGGAACAGATGCGCAGTATTTT. Protein sequence: CASSKYQTGTDAQYF.

As for this clonotype: A much larger clone differs by one base, so this may be a read error. This rearrangement joins TRBV20-1 to TRBJ2-3; 7 bases agree with TRBD1. In germline, CDR1 is DFQATT, CDR2 SNEGSKA (reference sequence). This CDR3 comprises 14 residues. Germline trimming cut 5 bases from V and 0 bases from J; bases unmatched to any gene: 5. The chain's CDR3 is CSAPDRASTDTQYF. CDR3 coding DNA: TGCAGTGCTCCAGACAGGGCGAGCACAGATACGCAGTATTTT.

To note about this clonotype: This may arise from a read error, as a much more abundant clone is one base away. Lacking the conserved final phenylalanine or tryptophan, this CDR3 likely reflects a read error. The chain joins TRBV6-2 or TRBV6-3 to TRBJ1-1, with D possibly being TRBD1 (5 bases). The CDR3 contains 13 residues. Germline-derived CDR1 and CDR2 are MNHEY and SVGEGT. The V end was cut by 6 bases, the J end by 3 bases, with 11 bases between. The CDR3: CASRDRAYTEAFS. CDR3 DNA sequence: TGTGCCAGCAGAGACAGAGCATACACTGAAGCTTTCTCT.

This clonotype has only a few counts. The rearrangement uses TRBV4-3 and TRBJ2-1, with 10 bases lining up with TRBD2. Germline V gene lookup returns CDR1 LGHNA and CDR2 YSLEER. CDR3 size: 16 residues. J lost 6 bases, V lost 3 bases, and 8 bases had no gene match. The CDR3: CASSHGILAGINEQFF. Written as DNA, the CDR3 is TGCGCCAGCAGCCACGGAATACTAGCGGGGATCAATGAGCAGTTCTTC.

As for this clonotype: One junction end does not reproduce the germline sequence, and a read error may be involved. The genes are TRBV7-6 and TRBJ2-1, with TRBD2 matching over 13 bases. This CDR3 comprises 19 residues. CDR1 and CDR2 (germline): SGHVS, FNYEAQ. The CDR3 protein is CASGLEPGTSGISYNEQFF. CDR3 coding DNA: TGTGCCAGCGGCTTAGAACCCGGGACTAGCGGGATCTCCTACAATGAGCAGTTCTTC.

This clonotype was found many times. The chain's CDR3 is CASSSPGQGRNAFF. The DNA of the CDR3 is TGCGCCAGCAGCTCTCCCGGACAGGGTAGGAACGCTTTCTTT. V and J are TRBV5-1 and TRBJ1-1, with 8 positions matching TRBD1. The CDR3 loop spans 14 amino acids. V trimming: 3 bases; J trimming: 11 bases; junction bases outside the gene matches: 12. Germline V CDR1 and CDR2: SGHRS, YFSETQ.